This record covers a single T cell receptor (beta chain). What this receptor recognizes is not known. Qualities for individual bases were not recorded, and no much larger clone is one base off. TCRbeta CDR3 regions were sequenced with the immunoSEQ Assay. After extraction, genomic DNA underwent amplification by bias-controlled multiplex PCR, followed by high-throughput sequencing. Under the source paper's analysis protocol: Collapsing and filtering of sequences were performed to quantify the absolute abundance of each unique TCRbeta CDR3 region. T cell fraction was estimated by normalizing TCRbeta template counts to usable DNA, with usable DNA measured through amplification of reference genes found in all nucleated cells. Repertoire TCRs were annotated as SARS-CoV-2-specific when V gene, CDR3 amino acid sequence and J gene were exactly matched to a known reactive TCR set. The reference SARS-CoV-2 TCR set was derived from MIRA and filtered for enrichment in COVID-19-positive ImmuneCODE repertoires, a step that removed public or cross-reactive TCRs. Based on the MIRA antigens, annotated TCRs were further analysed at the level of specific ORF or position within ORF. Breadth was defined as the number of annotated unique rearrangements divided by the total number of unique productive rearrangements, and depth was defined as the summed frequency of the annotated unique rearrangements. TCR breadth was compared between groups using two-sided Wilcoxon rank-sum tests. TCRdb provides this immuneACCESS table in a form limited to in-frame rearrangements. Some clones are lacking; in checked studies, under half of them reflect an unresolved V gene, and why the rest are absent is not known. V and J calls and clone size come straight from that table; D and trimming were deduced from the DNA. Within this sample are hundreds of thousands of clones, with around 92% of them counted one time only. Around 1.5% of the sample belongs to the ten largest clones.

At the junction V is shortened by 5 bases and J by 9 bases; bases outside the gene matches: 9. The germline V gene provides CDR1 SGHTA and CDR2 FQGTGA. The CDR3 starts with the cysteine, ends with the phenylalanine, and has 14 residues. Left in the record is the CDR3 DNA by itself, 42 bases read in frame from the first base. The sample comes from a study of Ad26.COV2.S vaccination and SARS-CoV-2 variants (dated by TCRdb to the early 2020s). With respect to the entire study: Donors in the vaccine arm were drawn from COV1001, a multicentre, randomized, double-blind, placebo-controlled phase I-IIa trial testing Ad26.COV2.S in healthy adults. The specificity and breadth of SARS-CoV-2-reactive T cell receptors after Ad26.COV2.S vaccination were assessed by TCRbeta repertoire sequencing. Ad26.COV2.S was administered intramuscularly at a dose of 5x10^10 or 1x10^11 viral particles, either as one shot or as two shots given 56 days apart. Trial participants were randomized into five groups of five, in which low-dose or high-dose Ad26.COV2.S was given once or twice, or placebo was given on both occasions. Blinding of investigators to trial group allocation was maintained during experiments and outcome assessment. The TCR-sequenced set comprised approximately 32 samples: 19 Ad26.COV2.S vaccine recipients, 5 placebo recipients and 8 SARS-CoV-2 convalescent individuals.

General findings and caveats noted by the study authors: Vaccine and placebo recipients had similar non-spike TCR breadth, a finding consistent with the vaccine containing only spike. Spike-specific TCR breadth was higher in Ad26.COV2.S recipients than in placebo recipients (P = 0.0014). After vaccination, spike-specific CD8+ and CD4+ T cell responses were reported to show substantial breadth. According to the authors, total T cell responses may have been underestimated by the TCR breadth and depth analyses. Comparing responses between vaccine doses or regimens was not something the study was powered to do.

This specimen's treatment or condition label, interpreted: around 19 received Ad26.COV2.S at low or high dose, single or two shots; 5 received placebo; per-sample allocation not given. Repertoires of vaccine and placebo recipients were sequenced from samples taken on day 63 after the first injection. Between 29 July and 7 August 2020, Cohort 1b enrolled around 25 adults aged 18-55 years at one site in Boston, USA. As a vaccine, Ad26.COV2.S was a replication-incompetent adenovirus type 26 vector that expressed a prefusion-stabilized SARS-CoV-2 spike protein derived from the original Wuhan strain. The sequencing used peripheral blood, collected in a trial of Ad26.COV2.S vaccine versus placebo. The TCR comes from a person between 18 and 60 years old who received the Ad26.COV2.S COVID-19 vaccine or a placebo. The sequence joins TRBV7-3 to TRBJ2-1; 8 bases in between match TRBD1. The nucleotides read TGTGCCAGCAGCGTAAGACAGGGGCCGGGTGAGCAGTTCTTC. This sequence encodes CASSVRQGPGEQFF. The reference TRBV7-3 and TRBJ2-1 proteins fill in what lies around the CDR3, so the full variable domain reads GAGVSQTPSNKVTEKGKYVELRCDPISGHTALYWYRQSLGQGPEFLIYFQGTGAADDSGLPNDRFFAVRPEGSVSTLKIQRTERGDSAVYLCASSVRQGPGEQFFGPGTRLTVL.